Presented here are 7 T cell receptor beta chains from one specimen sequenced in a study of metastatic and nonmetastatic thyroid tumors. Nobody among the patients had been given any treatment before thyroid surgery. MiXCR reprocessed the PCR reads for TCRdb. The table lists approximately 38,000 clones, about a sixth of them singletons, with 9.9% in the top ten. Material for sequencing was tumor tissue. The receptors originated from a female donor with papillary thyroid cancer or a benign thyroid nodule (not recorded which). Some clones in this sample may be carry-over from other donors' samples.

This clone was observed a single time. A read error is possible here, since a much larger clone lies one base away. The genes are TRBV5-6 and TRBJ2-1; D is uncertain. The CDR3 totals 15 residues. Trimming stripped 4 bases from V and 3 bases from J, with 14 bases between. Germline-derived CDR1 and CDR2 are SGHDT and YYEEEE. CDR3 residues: CASSLVTLYYNEQFF. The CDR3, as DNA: TGTGCCAGCAGCCTCGTCACACTGTACTACAATGAGCAGTTCTTC.

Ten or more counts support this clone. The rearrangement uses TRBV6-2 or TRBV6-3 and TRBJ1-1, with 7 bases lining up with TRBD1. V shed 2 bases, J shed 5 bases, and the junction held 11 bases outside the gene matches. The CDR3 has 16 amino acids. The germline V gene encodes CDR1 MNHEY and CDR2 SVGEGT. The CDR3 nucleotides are TGTGCCAGCAGTTACGCCGGGACAGTCTTTAAAACTGAAGCTTTCTTT. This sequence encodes CASSYAGTVFKTEAFF.

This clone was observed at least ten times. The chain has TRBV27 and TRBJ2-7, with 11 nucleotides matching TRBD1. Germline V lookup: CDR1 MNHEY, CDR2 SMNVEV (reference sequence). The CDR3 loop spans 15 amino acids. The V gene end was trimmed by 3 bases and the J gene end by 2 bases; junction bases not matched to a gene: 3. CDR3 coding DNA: TGTGCCAGCAGTTTGGGACAGGGGGGGACCTACGAGCAGTACTTC. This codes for CASSLGQGGTYEQYF.

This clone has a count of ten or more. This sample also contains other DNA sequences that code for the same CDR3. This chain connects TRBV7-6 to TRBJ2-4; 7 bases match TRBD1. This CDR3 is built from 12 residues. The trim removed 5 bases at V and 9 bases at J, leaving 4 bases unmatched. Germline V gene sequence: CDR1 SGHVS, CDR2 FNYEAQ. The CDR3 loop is CASSATGVIQYF. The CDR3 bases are TGTGCCAGCAGCGCTACAGGGGTCATTCAGTACTTC. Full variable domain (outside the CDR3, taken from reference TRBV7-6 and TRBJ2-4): GAGVSQSPRYKVTKRGQDVALRCDPISGHVSLYWYRQALGQGPEFLTYFNYEAQQDKSGLPNDRFSAERPEGSISTLTIQRTEQRDSAMYRCASSATGVIQYFGAGTRLSVL.

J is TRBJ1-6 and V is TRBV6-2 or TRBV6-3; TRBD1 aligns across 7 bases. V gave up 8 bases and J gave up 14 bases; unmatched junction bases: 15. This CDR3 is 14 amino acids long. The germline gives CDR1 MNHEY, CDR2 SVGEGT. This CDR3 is CASGETGSSYTLHF. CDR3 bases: TGTGCCAGCGGGGAGACAGGGTCATCGTACACCCTCCACTTT.

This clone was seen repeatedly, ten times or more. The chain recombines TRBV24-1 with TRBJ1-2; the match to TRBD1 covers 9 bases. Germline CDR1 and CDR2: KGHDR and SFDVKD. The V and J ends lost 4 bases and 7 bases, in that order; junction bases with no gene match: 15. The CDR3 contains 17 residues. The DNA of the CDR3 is TGTGCCACCAGTGACGAACGACCCGGGACAGGGTCTGTTGGCTACACCTTC. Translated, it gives CATSDERPGTGSVGYTF.

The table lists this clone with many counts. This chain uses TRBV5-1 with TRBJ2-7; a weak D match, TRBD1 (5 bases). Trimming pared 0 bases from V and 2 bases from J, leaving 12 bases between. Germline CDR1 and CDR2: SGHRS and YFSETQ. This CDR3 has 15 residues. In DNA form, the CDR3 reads TGCGCCAGCAGCTTGGCCCCAGGGTATGCCTACGAGCAGTACTTC. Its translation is CASSLAPGYAYEQYF.